This record concerns one T cell receptor beta chain sequence. Treatment indicated: 15 to 20 received Ad26.COV2.S at low or high dose, single or two shots; 5 received placebo; per-sample allocation not given. At day 63 after the first vaccine or placebo injection, samples were drawn. Losses at the gene ends were 1 base for V and 0 bases for J; bases not matched to a gene: 3. CDR3 size: 16 residues. Germline lookup yields CDR1 SGHVS and CDR2 FNYEAQ. Assay: immunoSEQ multiplex PCR; the TCRdb copy retains only in-frame clones and omits some. The sample includes 380,000 or so clones, around 88% of them seen just once. This sample was taken from a study of Ad26.COV2.S vaccination and SARS-CoV-2 variants.

V gene TRBV7-6 combines with J gene TRBJ2-5; 9 bases fit TRBD2. This clonotype originated in a person aged 18-65 years who received the Ad26.COV2.S COVID-19 vaccine or a placebo. Here the sequenced sample was peripheral blood, taken in a trial of Ad26.COV2.S vaccine versus placebo. The CDR3 reads CASSLDPSGDQETQYF. The CDR3 nucleotides read TGTGCCAGCAGCTTAGATCCTAGCGGGGACCAAGAGACCCAGTACTTC.